A selection of T cell receptor beta chains follows, all from one sample in a study of shared clonotypes between healthy human individuals. TCRdb's table, derived via immunoSEQ multiplex PCR, lists solely in-frame clones and lacks some. Of about 510,000 clones listed, 60% to 85% were seen once; the top ten hold over 10%. Sequenced: PBMCs. The receptors were sampled from a woman in her thirties or forties in good health. Some clones in this sample may be carry-over from other donors' samples. Each CDR3 is given without its conserved first and last residue. Part of the rows lack a size; the others show once, few, many or a class for expanded clones.

NA,TRBV27,TRBJ1-1,ASSYTGRAMNTEAF
NA,TRBV7-2,TRBJ2-7,ASSREGVEQY
NA,TRBV2,TRBJ1-1,ASSDLGQWDTEAF
NA,TRBV28,TRBJ2-1,ATTLTGLGF
NA,TRBV27,TRBJ2-2,ASRLTGWDGELF
few,TRBV2,TRBJ1-5,ASSEQRVSNQPQH
few,TRBV6-1,TRBJ1-1,ASSDREDSEAF
NA,TRBV7-9,TRBJ2-1,ASSWGPAGDEQF
many,TRBV30,TRBJ2-6,AWSADAGANVLT
NA,TRBV11-3,TRBJ2-3,ASSFGPNTDTQY
NA,TRBV7-3,TRBJ1-3,ASSPAGPFSGNTIY
few,TRBV6-6,TRBJ2-3,ASSPAASTDTQY
NA,TRBV28,TRBJ1-1,ASSRDRGTVNTEAF
NA,TRBV30,TRBJ2-1,AWTLGGSSYNEQF
few,TRBV29-1,TRBJ1-1,SVGNWDTEAF
NA,TRBV5-1,TRBJ1-1,ASSPVVDPNTEAF
NA,TRBV7-9,TRBJ2-4,ASSGEGAKNIQY
NA,TRBV5-4,TRBJ2-2,ASSLDSTGELF
NA,TRBV4-2,TRBJ2-2,ASSQVSSVAGGPLRTGELF
NA,TRBV2,TRBJ2-3,ASNFLPNTDTQY
NA,TRBV30,TRBJ2-3,AWSLGQHRNTQY
NA,TRBV5-1,TRBJ2-2,ASSLISGSLNTGELF
NA,TRBV27,TRBJ1-1,ASSDRVTEAF
NA,TRBV18,TRBJ1-2,ASSPGDRGNYGYT
NA,TRBV7-7,TRBJ2-3,ASSSDSGRPPDTQY
NA,TRBV7-7,TRBJ2-2,ASSLDLGTGELF
NA,TRBV30,TRBJ1-2,AWTPGGGFNYGYT
NA,TRBV6-7,TRBJ2-1,ASSYCSRARDEQF
NA,TRBV19,TRBJ2-1,ASSIGLAGDNEQF
NA,TRBV21-1,TRBJ2-7,ASSKVGPAGNEQY